A single sample is the source of the 21 T cell receptor beta chains below, sequenced in a study of T cell repertoires in cytomegalovirus infection. TCRdb reanalysed the reads using MiXCR and keeps one entry per CDR3 protein. The data hold around 540,000 distinct CDR3 sequences, with about 33% observed a single time. These receptors have no known antigen. This sample comprised cultured PBMCs, obtained from culture after CMV antigen stimulation. These TCRs come from a human donor in good health (CMV status not recorded). Some clones in this sample may be carry-over from other donors' samples.

This clonotype showed up just a few times. The chain joins TRBV5-6 to TRBJ2-1; no definite D call. In germline, CDR1 is SGHDT, CDR2 YYEEEE. The CDR3 contains 16 residues. The ends were cut back, 0 bases at V and 4 bases at J, with 14 bases in the middle. The CDR3 DNA is TGTGCCAGCAGCTTGGAAACGGGTACAAGATACAATGAGCAGTTCTTC. It specifies CASSLETGTRYNEQFF.

The chain couples TRBV6-1 to TRBJ1-5; D remains unclear. There are 16 residues in the CDR3. CDR1 is MNHNS, CDR2 SASEGT, per germline. V lost 5 bases and J 0 bases, leaving 14 bases between the germline ends. Written as DNA, the CDR3 is TGTGCCAGCAGTTCGGCCACAGCGCATAGCAATCAGCCCCAGCATTTT. This sequence encodes CASSSATAHSNQPQHF.

This chain connects TRBV6-5 to TRBJ1-6; possible D gene TRBD1, 6 bases. The CDR3 runs 18 residues. Trimming removed 0 bases at V and 0 bases at J, with 12 bases between. Germline assignment: CDR1 MNHEY and CDR2 SVGAGI. Written as DNA, the CDR3 is TGTGCCAGCAGTTACTCGGGGGGCGGAAGCTCCTATAATTCACCCCTCCACTTT. It is translated as CASSYSGGGSSYNSPLHF.

This clonotype was found a few times. CDR3 bases: TGTGCCAGCAGCCCATCCGTAGCGGGAGTTTTCACAGATACGCAGTATTTT. Translation: CASSPSVAGVFTDTQYF. The chain joins TRBV28 to TRBJ2-3, with 9 bases identical to TRBD2. The V and J ends lost 6 bases and 2 bases, in that order; junction bases with no gene match: 12. Looked up from germline, CDR1 is MDHEN and CDR2 is SYDVKM. The CDR3 consists of 17 residues.

This sequence joins TRBV6-6 and TRBJ2-2; TRBD2 matches at 10 bases. V was pared by 4 bases and J by 6 bases, with 5 bases of the junction left unmatched. Looked up from germline, CDR1 is MNHNY and CDR2 is SVGAGI (reference sequence). The CDR3 consists of 15 residues. In DNA form, the CDR3 reads TGTGCCAGCAGTTCCGCAGCGGGAGGGCCCGGGGAGCTGTTTTTT. It is translated as CASSSAAGGPGELFF.

In this sample, this clonotype turned up a few times. This chain uses TRBV19 with TRBJ2-1; D gene unclear. The CDR3 runs 12 residues. Germline V gene sequence: CDR1 LNHDA, CDR2 SQIVND (reference sequence). V was cut by 5 bases and J by 4 bases, with 6 bases left in between. The CDR3 coding sequence is TGTGCCAGTAGTTGGGCATACAATGAGCAGTTCTTC. This translates into CASSWAYNEQFF.

Note on this clonotype: At one of its ends the junction is not consistent with the germline gene, which may arise from a read error. The chain uses TRBV7-7 and TRBJ2-5; possible D gene TRBD2, 6 bases. Germline V gene data show CDR1 as SSHAT and CDR2 as FNYEAQ (reference sequence). The CDR3 has 14 residues. The CDR3 protein is CASSPSPGEETQYF. In DNA form, the CDR3 reads TGTGCTAGCAGTCCCAGCCCGGGAGAAGAGACCCAGTACTTC.

At least ten counts were recorded for this clonotype. The rearrangement uses TRBV7-2 and TRBJ2-2; tentatively, D is TRBD1 or TRBD2 (5 bases each). Germline assignment: CDR1 SGHTA and CDR2 FQGNSA. V gave up 7 bases and J gave up 0 bases, with 12 bases separating them. This CDR3 spans 15 amino acids. The CDR3 DNA reads as TGTGCCAGCACCGAGACAGCGGCGAACACCGGGGAGCTGTTTTTT. Translating gives CASTETAANTGELFF.

The gene calls are TRBV6-1 and TRBJ1-3, with D tentatively TRBD1 (6 bases). From germline, CDR1 is MNHNS and CDR2 SASEGT. Between the trimmed V and J ends, which lost 5 bases and 0 bases, there was a span of 17 bases. The CDR3 is 17 amino acids. CDR3 in amino acids: CASSYIVGQSSGNTIYF. The CDR3 DNA sequence: TGTGCCAGCAGTTACATCGTAGGACAGAGCTCTGGAAACACCATATATTTT.

The table lists this clonotype with a few counts. The chain uses TRBV20-1 and TRBJ1-5; D might be TRBD1 (5 bases). The V end lost 1 base, the J end lost 0 bases, and 16 bases lay between the germline ends. The germline V gene encodes CDR1 DFQATT and CDR2 SNEGSKA (reference sequence). CDR3 size: 17 residues. The CDR3 reads CSARAQATIYSNQPQHF. Written as DNA, the CDR3 is TGCAGTGCTAGAGCACAGGCGACCATTTATAGCAATCAGCCCCAGCATTTT.

This clonotype was observed a handful of times. V usage is TRBV4-2 and J usage is TRBJ2-3, with 7 bases lining up with TRBD2. The length of the CDR3 is 16 residues. Germline trimming cut 2 bases from V and 3 bases from J; bases unmatched to any gene: 8. Germline lookup yields CDR1 LGHNA and CDR2 YNFKEQ. The CDR3: CASSQWRDYHTDTQYF. The CDR3 DNA reads TGTGCCAGCAGCCAATGGCGGGACTACCATACAGATACGCAGTATTTT.

This clonotype came up a few times. This sequence joins TRBV19 and TRBJ2-6; D remains unclear. V was pared by 2 bases and J by 0 bases, with 11 bases between. Germline CDR1 LNHDA, CDR2 SQIVND (reference sequence). The CDR3 totals 17 residues. The CDR3 spells CASSISAGTSGANVLTF. CDR3 bases: TGTGCCAGTAGTATATCGGCAGGTACCTCTGGGGCCAACGTCCTGACTTTC.

The V and J genes are TRBV7-6 and TRBJ2-2, with 9 bases aligning to TRBD2. Losses at the gene ends were 3 bases for V and 4 bases for J; bases not matched to a gene: 3. The CDR3 has 15 residues. From germline, CDR1 is SGHVS and CDR2 FNYEAQ. The chain's CDR3 is CASSLLAGRTGELFF. CDR3 coding DNA: TGTGCCAGCAGCTTGCTAGCGGGACGCACCGGGGAGCTGTTTTTT. Filled out from reference TRBV7-6 and TRBJ2-2, the complete variable domain reads GAGVSQSPRYKVTKRGQDVALRCDPISGHVSLYWYRQALGQGPEFLTYFNYEAQQDKSGLPNDRFSAERPEGSISTLTIQRTEQRDSAMYRCASSLLAGRTGELFFGEGSRLTVL.

V and J are TRBV7-9 and TRBJ1-1; D is ambiguous. V was shortened by 0 bases and J by 2 bases, with 13 bases between the two germline ends. The CDR3 has 16 amino acids. Germline lookup yields CDR1 SEHNR and CDR2 FQNEAQ (reference sequence). CDR3 DNA sequence: TGTGCCAGCAGCTTAGCTACGGGGTGGTTAAACACTGAAGCTTTCTTT. Translation gives CASSLATGWLNTEAFF.

This clonotype was counted ten times or more. The chain couples TRBV7-2 to TRBJ2-5, with 9 bases that match TRBD1. Germline CDR1 is SGHTA and CDR2 is FQGNSA. With V trimmed by 6 bases and J by 7 bases, 12 bases remained unmatched. This CDR3 is 15 amino acids long. The CDR3 here is CASSTQGAGGGTQYF. The CDR3 bases are TGTGCCAGCAGTACACAGGGGGCAGGTGGCGGGACCCAGTACTTC.

V usage is TRBV11-2 and J usage is TRBJ2-1; D is perhaps TRBD1 (6 bases). CDR3 length: 13 amino acids. V shed 0 bases and J shed 12 bases, with 12 bases lying between them. The germline CDR1 and CDR2 sequences are SGHAT and FQNNGV. CDR3 protein: CASSLDPFRGQFF. DNA of the CDR3: TGTGCCAGCAGCTTAGACCCCTTCAGGGGGCAGTTCTTC.

The chain is built from TRBV27 and TRBJ1-6, with D unclear. The V end lost 8 bases, the J end lost 15 bases, and 17 bases lay between the germline ends. This CDR3 comprises 12 residues. CDR1 MNHEY and CDR2 SMNVEV come from the germline V gene (reference sequence). In DNA, the CDR3 is TGTGCCAGCGGCGGGAATCCAGGTTACCTCCACTTT. Protein: CASGGNPGYLHF.

The chain carries TRBV7-2 and TRBJ2-2, with TRBD2 matching over 12 bases. Germline CDR1 and CDR2: SGHTA and FQGNSA. This CDR3 is built from 17 residues. The V and J ends lost 1 base and 7 bases, in that order; junction bases with no gene match: 7. The CDR3 coding sequence is TGTGCCAGCAGCTTAGGGCCCCCGGGACTAGCGGGCGGGGAGCTGTTTTTT. It translates to CASSLGPPGLAGGELFF.

The chain has TRBV20-1 and TRBJ2-1; D is possibly TRBD2 (7 bases). The CDR3 length is 14 residues. V was trimmed by 6 bases and J by 9 bases, leaving 21 bases between them. Per germline, CDR1 DFQATT and CDR2 SNEGSKA (reference sequence). CDR3 DNA: TGCAGTGCCAGGTCGGGGGCGGGAGTGGGTGAGCAGTTCTTC. The encoded protein is CSARSGAGVGEQFF.

This sequence joins TRBV10-3 and TRBJ1-2; the D gene is possibly TRBD1 (6 bases). This CDR3 region has 12 residues. Germline CDR1 ENHRY, CDR2 SYGVKD. V lost 3 bases to trimming and J lost 8 bases, with 10 bases between them. The CDR3 region has the DNA TGTGCCATCAGTGAATCAGGGGTAGGCTACACCTTC. It translates to CAISESGVGYTF.

This clonotype was observed a handful of times. The chain uses TRBV5-6 and TRBJ2-6, with 8 bases aligning to TRBD2. The V segment lost 4 bases and the J segment 2 bases; nucleotides outside the gene matches: 8. Germline CDR1 SGHDT, CDR2 YYEEEE. The CDR3 covers 17 residues. The CDR3 spells CASSRSGGGAGANVLTF. CDR3 nucleotide sequence: TGTGCCAGCAGCCGCTCCGGGGGGGGTGCTGGGGCCAACGTCCTGACTTTC.